The present T cell receptor beta chain was sequenced within a study of T-cell reconstitution after alpha-beta-depleted transplantation in children. Study-level results: When one year had passed after transplant, most T-cell counts and diversity came from newly produced T cells. Expanded graft clones numbering several hundred reportedly gave rise to alpha-beta T cells about two months after transplant.

In its sample, this clonotype was seen many times. What it binds is not known. This CDR3 region has 14 residues. Deletions cut 11 bases from V and 1 base from J, with 14 bases between. Germline V lookup: CDR1 SGHTA, CDR2 FQGNSA. As it was prepared, the TCRbeta library received unique molecular identifiers. TCRdb fed the PCR reads into MiXCR, producing one record per CDR3 protein. There are 73,000 or so distinct CDR3 sequences in the sample; 4.9% occur only once, and approximately 19% lies in the top ten. V and J are TRBV7-2 and TRBJ2-2; perhaps TRBD2 as D (7 bases). The sequencing here drew on PBMCs, mostly from graft donor cells, taken 180 days after TCRalphabeta/CD19-depleted stem cell transplant. The TCR comes from a boy younger than two who had a stem cell transplant for acute myeloid leukemia, so the T cells may come from the graft donor. DNA of the CDR3: TGTGCCGTCGGGGGGCCCGGGAACACCGGGGAGCTGTTTTTT. Residues: CAVGGPGNTGELFF.